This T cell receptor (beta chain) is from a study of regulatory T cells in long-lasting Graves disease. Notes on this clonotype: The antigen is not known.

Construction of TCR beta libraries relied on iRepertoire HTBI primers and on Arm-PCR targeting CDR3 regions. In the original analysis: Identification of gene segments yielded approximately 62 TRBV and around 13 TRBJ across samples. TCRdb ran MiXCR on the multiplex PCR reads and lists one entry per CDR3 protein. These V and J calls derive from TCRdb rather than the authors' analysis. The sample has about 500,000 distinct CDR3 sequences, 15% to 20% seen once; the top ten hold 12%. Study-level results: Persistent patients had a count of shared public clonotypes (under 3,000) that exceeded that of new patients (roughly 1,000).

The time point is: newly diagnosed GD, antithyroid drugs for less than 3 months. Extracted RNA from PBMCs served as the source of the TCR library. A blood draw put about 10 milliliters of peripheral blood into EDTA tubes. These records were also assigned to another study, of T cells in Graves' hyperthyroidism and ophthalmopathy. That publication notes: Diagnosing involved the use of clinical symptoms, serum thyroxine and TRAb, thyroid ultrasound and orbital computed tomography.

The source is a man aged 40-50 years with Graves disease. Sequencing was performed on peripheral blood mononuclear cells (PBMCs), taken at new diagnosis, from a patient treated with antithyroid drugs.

The DNA for the CDR3 is TGTGCCAGTAGTATAGGACGCACAGATACGCAGTATTTT. This codes for CASSIGRTDTQYF. The V call is TRBV19, the J call TRBJ2-3; D call uncertain. CDR3 length: 13 residues. Trimming stripped 1 base from V and 1 base from J, with 3 bases between. Germline V gives CDR1 LNHDA, CDR2 SQIVND (reference sequence).